A selection of T cell receptor beta chains follows, all from one sample in a study of cytomegalovirus exposure and HLA in healthy donors. Data came from immunoSEQ multiplex PCR; TCRdb stores just in-frame clones and leaves some out. In the table there are under 150,000 clones, about four fifths of which are singletons. Sequences were obtained from PBMCs. Receptors were obtained from a woman aged 40 to 55 in good health and CMV-seropositive. Both conserved end residues are part of each CDR3. A D gene is named only where the DNA matches it firmly. Clone size is shown for a subset of rows, as once, few, many or a class of expanded clone.

>TRBV7-2|TRBJ2-2|TRBD2|.|15
CASSPSGRGTGELFF
TGTGCCAGCAGTCCTAGCGGGAGAGGGACCGGGGAGCTGTTTTTT
>TRBV5-4|TRBJ2-1|TRBD2|few|16
CASSLGGTSGHNEQFF
TGTGCCAGCAGCTTGGGAGGGACTAGCGGCCACAATGAGCAGTTCTTC
>TRBV19|TRBJ2-2|TRBD2|.|19
CASSTINRLAGGNTGELFF
TGTGCCAGTAGTACCATTAACAGACTAGCGGGCGGGAACACCGGGGAGCTGTTTTTT
>TRBV5-8|TRBJ1-3|.|.|15
CASSFSTGFGNTIYF
TGTGCCAGCAGCTTCTCCACAGGGTTTGGAAACACCATATATTTT
>TRBV7-2|TRBJ1-2|TRBD1|.|17
CASSLVSGGSQSSGYTF
TGTGCCAGCAGCTTAGTCTCAGGGGGATCGCAGTCTTCTGGCTACACCTTC
>TRBV11-3|TRBJ2-3|TRBD2|.|16
CASSLGLAGVRDTQYF
TGTGCCAGCAGTTTAGGACTAGCGGGAGTGAGAGATACGCAGTATTTT
>TRBV5-4|TRBJ2-7|TRBD2|once|16
CASSLGGGRASYEQYF
TGTGCCAGCAGCTTGGGGGGCGGGAGGGCCTCCTACGAGCAGTACTTC
>TRBV5-4|TRBJ2-3|.|few|14
CASSLDRFTDTQYF
TGTGCCAGCAGCTTGGACAGATTCACAGATACGCAGTATTTT
>TRBV11-3|TRBJ1-1|TRBD1|few|15
CASSLTRGRVTEAFF
TGTGCCAGCAGCCTAACCAGGGGGAGAGTCACTGAAGCTTTCTTT
>TRBV7-2|TRBJ1-2|.|.|14
CASSLDGGNYGYTF
TGTGCCAGCAGCTTAGATGGCGGGAACTATGGCTACACCTTC
>TRBV6-6|TRBJ1-6|.|.|12
CASRKGESPLHF
TGTGCCAGCAGAAAGGGGGAATCACCCCTCCACTTT
>TRBV5-1|TRBJ2-3|TRBD1|.|17
CASSSGQGYGGTDTQYF
TGCGCCAGCAGCTCGGGACAGGGATACGGGGGGACAGATACGCAGTATTTT
>TRBV5-4|TRBJ2-3|.|.|14
CASSLGQTTDTQYF
TGTGCCAGCAGCTTGGGACAGACCACAGATACGCAGTATTTT
>TRBV11-3|TRBJ2-1|TRBD2|.|18
CASSLGYGLAGDYNEQFF
TGTGCCAGCAGCTTAGGTTACGGACTAGCGGGAGATTACAATGAGCAGTTCTTC
>TRBV5-1|TRBJ1-1|TRBD1|.|16
CASSFITGGADTEAFF
TGCGCCAGCAGCTTTATAACAGGGGGCGCTGACACTGAAGCTTTCTTT
>TRBV6-5|TRBJ2-7|TRBD2|.|15
CASSYSGLAAYEQYF
TGTGCCAGCAGTTACTCCGGACTAGCAGCCTACGAGCAGTACTTC
>TRBV18|TRBJ2-7|TRBD1|once|13
CASSSTDRGLEYF
TGTGCCAGCTCAAGCACGGACAGGGGGTTGGAGTACTTC
>TRBV5-1|TRBJ1-1|.|.|14
CASRYGPGRTEAFF
TGCGCCAGCAGATACGGACCGGGGAGGACTGAAGCTTTCTTT
>TRBV10-3|TRBJ2-5|.|.|14
CAISEGGLQETQYF
TGTGCCATCAGTGAAGGCGGCCTCCAAGAGACCCAGTACTTC
>TRBV5-1|TRBJ2-1|.|.|14
CASRLESSYNEQFF
TGCGCCAGCAGACTGGAGTCCTCCTACAATGAGCAGTTCTTC
>TRBV7-9|TRBJ1-1|.|.|12
CASNQTNTEAFF
TGTGCCAGCAACCAGACTAACACTGAAGCTTTCTTT
>TRBV5-1|TRBJ2-7|TRBD1|.|14
CASTPGQGTYEQYF
TGCGCCAGCACCCCGGGACAGGGCACCTACGAGCAGTACTTC
>TRBV7-2|TRBJ2-1|TRBD2|.|16
CASSTSGTSRHNEQFF
TGTGCCAGCAGCACCTCCGGGACTAGCAGGCACAATGAGCAGTTCTTC
>TRBV27|TRBJ2-3|TRBD2|once|12
CASSPGRDTQYF
TGTGCCAGCAGTCCCGGGAGGGATACGCAGTATTTT
>TRBV28|TRBJ1-2|.|.|14
CASSQMPFLYGYTF
TGTGCCAGCAGCCAGATGCCTTTTCTCTATGGCTACACCTTC
>TRBV5-6|TRBJ1-1|TRBD1|.|17
CASSVDRGQKVNTEAFF
TGTGCCAGCAGCGTCGACAGGGGGCAAAAGGTGAACACTGAAGCTTTCTTT
>TRBV29-1|TRBJ2-7|TRBD1|.|14
CSVAPGTGAYEQYF
TGCAGCGTTGCCCCCGGGACAGGGGCCTACGAGCAGTACTTC
>TRBV5-1|TRBJ2-7|.|.|16
CASSSSTGGGGYEQYF
TGCGCCAGCAGCTCTTCGACAGGAGGTGGTGGCTACGAGCAGTACTTC
>TRBV18|TRBJ2-3|TRBD1|.|15
CASSPTGQGSDTQYF
TGTGCCAGCTCACCAACGGGACAGGGATCAGATACGCAGTATTTT
>TRBV28|TRBJ2-4|.|.|13
CASSMGLGDIQYF
TGTGCCAGCAGTATGGGGCTAGGGGACATTCAGTACTTC
>TRBV28|TRBJ2-2|TRBD1|few|16
CASSPRQGVFTGELFF
TGTGCCAGCAGTCCCCGGCAGGGGGTATTTACCGGGGAGCTGTTTTTT
>TRBV7-2|TRBJ2-1|TRBD2|few|15
CASSLGGSGRTEQFF
TGTGCCAGCAGCTTAGGAGGGAGCGGGAGGACTGAGCAGTTCTTC
>TRBV27|TRBJ1-1|TRBD1|few|16
CASSFHPGTGNAEAFF
TGTGCCAGCAGTTTTCATCCCGGGACAGGGAACGCTGAAGCTTTCTTT
>TRBV6-6|TRBJ1-1|TRBD1|once|12
CASSTGTAEAFF
TGTGCCAGCAGCACCGGGACAGCTGAAGCTTTCTTT
>TRBV29-1|TRBJ1-2|.|.|12
CSVEAGNYGYTF
TGCAGCGTTGAGGCGGGGAACTATGGCTACACCTTC
>TRBV5-1|TRBJ2-1|.|few|15
CASSSGTGIYNEQFF
TGCGCCAGCAGCTCCGGGACTGGAATATACAATGAGCAGTTCTTC
>TRBV7-9|TRBJ1-1|TRBD1|.|15
CASSVTQGANTEAFF
TGTGCCAGCAGCGTTACACAGGGGGCGAACACTGAAGCTTTCTTT
>TRBV5-1|TRBJ2-2|TRBD1|few|16
CASSLAGTGGTGELFF
TGCGCCAGCAGCTTGGCCGGGACAGGGGGCACCGGGGAGCTGTTTTTT
>TRBV9|TRBJ2-4|TRBD2|once|16
CASSVSWGGAKNIQYF
TGTGCCAGCAGCGTATCCTGGGGGGGAGCCAAAAACATTCAGTACTTC
>TRBV15|TRBJ2-2|TRBD2|.|17
CATSRDTSGGDTGELFF
TGTGCCACCAGCAGAGACACTAGCGGGGGGGACACCGGGGAGCTGTTTTTT
>TRBV25-1|TRBJ2-5|TRBD2|.|16
CASSPSREGLRETQYF
TGTGCCAGCAGTCCTTCGCGGGAGGGCCTCAGGGAGACCCAGTACTTC
>TRBV5-6|TRBJ1-2|TRBD1|.|16
CASSAKGGPSFYGYTF
TGTGCCAGCAGCGCGAAAGGGGGCCCATCGTTCTATGGCTACACCTTC
>TRBV14|TRBJ2-7|TRBD2|.|16
CASSPLGLAGAYEQYF
TGTGCCAGCAGCCCCTTAGGACTAGCGGGAGCCTACGAGCAGTACTTC
>TRBV2|TRBJ2-3|TRBD2|.|13
CASKFGGEDTQYF
TGTGCCAGCAAGTTCGGGGGGGAGGATACGCAGTATTTT
>TRBV2|TRBJ2-7|.|.|14
CASIEPGLPYEQYF
TGTGCCAGCATCGAGCCAGGGCTCCCCTACGAGCAGTACTTC
>TRBV6-5|TRBJ2-1|TRBD2|.|15
CASSPARAGGDEQFF
TGTGCCAGCAGCCCGGCGAGGGCGGGAGGCGATGAGCAGTTCTTC
>TRBV11-2|TRBJ2-7|.|.|11
CASSLAGEQYF
TGTGCCAGCAGCTTAGCAGGCGAGCAGTACTTC
>TRBV7-9|TRBJ2-5|.|.|14
CASSPRVLQETQYF
TGTGCCAGCAGCCCCAGGGTTCTTCAAGAGACCCAGTACTTC
>TRBV29-1|TRBJ2-5|TRBD2|.|18
CSVDSLAGGGEVGETQYF
TGCAGCGTTGATAGTCTAGCGGGAGGAGGAGAGGTTGGAGAGACCCAGTACTTC
>TRBV2|TRBJ2-3|TRBD2|.|14
CASGGLAGTDTQYF
TGTGCCAGCGGGGGACTAGCGGGAACAGATACGCAGTATTTT